Described below is a single TCR beta chain sequence and its context. CDR1 is GTSNPN and CDR2 is SVGIG in the germline V gene (reference sequence). The CDR3 contains 14 residues. Germline trimming cut 3 bases from V and 3 bases from J; bases unmatched to any gene: 4. The data derive from a study of blood T cell repertoires in COVID-19. Using immunoSEQ multiplex PCR, the repertoire was profiled, and TCRdb retains in-frame clones only, with some absent. The data show 50,000 to 70,000 clones, with roughly four fifths seen just once and about a tenth held by the top ten. The V gene is TRBV30, the J gene TRBJ1-1; 10 bases align to TRBD1. The sequence was collected from an elderly man with COVID-19, enrolled during active disease. Material: peripheral blood. The CDR3 loop is CAWSGTGVYTEAFF. In DNA, the CDR3 is TGTGCCTGGAGCGGGACAGGGGTTTACACTGAAGCTTTCTTT.